Included here is one T cell receptor beta chain sequence, with context. Its antigen is undetermined. V lost 6 bases and J lost 2, with 10 bases in between. CDR1 is MGHRA, CDR2 YSYEKL, per germline. The CDR3 contains 13 residues. This entry belongs to a study of shared clonotypes between healthy human individuals. Study as a whole: For every donor, three CD4 naive, three CD4 memory, two CD8 naive and one CD8 memory plates were used.

Selected positively for CCR7 and CD45RO-negative, naive CD8 cells excluded terminally differentiated effector memory CD45RA+ cells. Assay runs were performed at deep level. Generated by immunoSEQ multiplex PCR, the TCRdb table keeps only in-frame clones and is missing some. The sample carries around 2,000,000 clones, 90% to 95% recorded once. Whole-study results and caveats: Around 5% of naive CD4 clonotypes were common to a handful of donors. Blood alone was sampled, and tissue repertoires likely differ.

This sequence joins TRBV4-1 and TRBJ2-5, with D maybe TRBD1 (6 bases). The sequenced material came from naive CD8+ T cells from PBMCs. The receptor comes from a man between 18 and 29 years old in good health. Some clones in this sample may be carry-over from other donors' samples. The CDR3 here is CASRDSVQETQYF. The DNA for the CDR3 is TGCGCCAGCAGGGACAGCGTACAAGAGACCCAGTACTTC.